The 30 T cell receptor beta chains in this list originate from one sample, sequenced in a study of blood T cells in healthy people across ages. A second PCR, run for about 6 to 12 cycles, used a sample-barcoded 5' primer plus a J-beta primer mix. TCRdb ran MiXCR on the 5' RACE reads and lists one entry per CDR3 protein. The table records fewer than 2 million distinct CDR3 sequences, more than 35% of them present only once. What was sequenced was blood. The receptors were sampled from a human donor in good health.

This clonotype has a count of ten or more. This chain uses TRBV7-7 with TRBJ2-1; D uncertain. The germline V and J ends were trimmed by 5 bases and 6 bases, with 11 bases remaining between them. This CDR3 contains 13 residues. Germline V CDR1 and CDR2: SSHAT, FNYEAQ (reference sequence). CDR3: CASSQGPPNEQFF. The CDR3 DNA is TGTGCCAGCAGCCAAGGACCCCCCAATGAGCAGTTCTTC.

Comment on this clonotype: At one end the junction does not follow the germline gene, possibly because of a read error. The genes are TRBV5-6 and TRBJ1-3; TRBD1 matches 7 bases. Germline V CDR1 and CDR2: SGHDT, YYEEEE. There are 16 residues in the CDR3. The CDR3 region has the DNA TGTGCCAGTAGCTTAAAGGACAGGATTCCTGGAAACACCATATATTTT. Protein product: CASSLKDRIPGNTIYF.

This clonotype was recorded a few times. CDR3 sequence: CASSQKRQNYGYTF. The CDR3 bases are TGTGCCAGCAGCCAAAAGAGACAGAACTATGGCTACACCTTC. The chain links TRBV3-1 to TRBJ1-2, with D perhaps TRBD1 (5 bases). The CDR3 consists of 14 residues. The V end was cut by 2 bases, the J end by 2 bases, with 9 bases between. CDR1 is LGHDT, CDR2 YNNKEL, per germline (reference sequence).

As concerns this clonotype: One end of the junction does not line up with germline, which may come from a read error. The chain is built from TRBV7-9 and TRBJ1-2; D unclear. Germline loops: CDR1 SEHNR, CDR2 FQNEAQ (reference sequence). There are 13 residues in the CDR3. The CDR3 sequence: CASSYAETYGFTF. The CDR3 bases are TGTGCCAGCAGCTATGCGGAAACCTATGGCTTCACCTTC.

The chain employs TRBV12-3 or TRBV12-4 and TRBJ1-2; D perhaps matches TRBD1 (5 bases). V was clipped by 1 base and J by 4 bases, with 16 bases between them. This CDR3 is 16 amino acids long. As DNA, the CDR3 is TGTGCCAGCAGTTTAGGGGGGGATGACGGTCTCTATGGCTACACCTTC. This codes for CASSLGGDDGLYGYTF.

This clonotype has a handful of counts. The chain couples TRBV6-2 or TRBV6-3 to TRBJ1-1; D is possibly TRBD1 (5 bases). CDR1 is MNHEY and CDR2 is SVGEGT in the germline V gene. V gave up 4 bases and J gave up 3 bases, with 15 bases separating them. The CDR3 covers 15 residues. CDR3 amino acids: CASSFRGVGYTEAFF. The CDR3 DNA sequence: TGTGCCAGCAGTTTTCGGGGGGTTGGATACACTGAAGCTTTCTTT.

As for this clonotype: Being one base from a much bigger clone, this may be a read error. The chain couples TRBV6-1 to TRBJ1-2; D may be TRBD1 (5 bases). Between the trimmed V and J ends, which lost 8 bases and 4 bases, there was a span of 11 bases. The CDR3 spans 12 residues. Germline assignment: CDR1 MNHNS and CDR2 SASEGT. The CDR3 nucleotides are TGTGCCAGCGCTCGGGACCTCTATGGCTACACCTTC. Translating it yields CASARDLYGYTF.

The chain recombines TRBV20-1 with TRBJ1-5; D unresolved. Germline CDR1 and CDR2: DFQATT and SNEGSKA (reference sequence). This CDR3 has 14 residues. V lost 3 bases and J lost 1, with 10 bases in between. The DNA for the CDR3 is TGCAGTGCTAGGGCTCCGGGGAGCAATCAGCCCCAGCATTTT. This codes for CSARAPGSNQPQHF.

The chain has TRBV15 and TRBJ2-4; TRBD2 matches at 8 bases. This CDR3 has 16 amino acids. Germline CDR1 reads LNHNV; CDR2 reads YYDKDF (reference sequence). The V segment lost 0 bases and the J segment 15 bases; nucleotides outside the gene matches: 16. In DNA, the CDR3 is TGTGCCACCAGCAGAGATCGGGGGGGAGGCGGGGAGACCCGGTACTTC. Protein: CATSRDRGGGGETRYF. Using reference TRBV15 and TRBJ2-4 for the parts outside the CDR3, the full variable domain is DAMVIQNPRYQVTQFGKPVTLSCSQTLNHNVMYWYQQKSSQAPKLLFHYYDKDFNNEADTPDNFQSRRPNTSFCFLDIRSPGLGDTAMYLCATSRDRGGGGETRYFGAGTRLSVL.

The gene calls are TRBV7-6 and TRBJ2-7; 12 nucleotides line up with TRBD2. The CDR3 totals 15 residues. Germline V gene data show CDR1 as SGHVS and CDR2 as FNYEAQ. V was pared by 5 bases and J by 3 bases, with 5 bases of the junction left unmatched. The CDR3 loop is CASSKTSGGNYEQYF. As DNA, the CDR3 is TGTGCCAGCAGCAAGACTAGCGGGGGCAACTACGAGCAGTACTTC.

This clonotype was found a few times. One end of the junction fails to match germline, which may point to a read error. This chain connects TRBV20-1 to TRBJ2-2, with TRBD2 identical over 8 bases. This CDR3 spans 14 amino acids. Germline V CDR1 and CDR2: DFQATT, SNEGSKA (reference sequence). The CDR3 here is CSASKGLDTGERFF. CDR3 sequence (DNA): TGCAGTGCTTCGAAGGGACTAGACACCGGGGAGCGGTTTTTT.

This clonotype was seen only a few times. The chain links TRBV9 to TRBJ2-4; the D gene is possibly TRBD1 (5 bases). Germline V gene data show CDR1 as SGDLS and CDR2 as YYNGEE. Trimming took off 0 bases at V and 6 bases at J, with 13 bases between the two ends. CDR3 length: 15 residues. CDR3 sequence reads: CASSVVPQRGNIQYF. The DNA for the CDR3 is TGTGCCAGCAGCGTAGTACCCCAAAGGGGAAACATTCAGTACTTC.

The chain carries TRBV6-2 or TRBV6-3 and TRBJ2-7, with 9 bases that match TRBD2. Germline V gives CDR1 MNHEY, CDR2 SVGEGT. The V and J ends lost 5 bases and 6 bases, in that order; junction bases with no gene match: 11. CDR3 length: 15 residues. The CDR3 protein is CASSLAGTETSEQYF. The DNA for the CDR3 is TGTGCCAGCAGTCTAGCGGGGACAGAAACCTCCGAGCAGTACTTC.

As DNA, the CDR3 is TGTGCCAGCAGCGCGGGGGGCTACACGAAAGAGACCCAGTACTTC. Translated, it gives CASSAGGYTKETQYF. J is TRBJ2-4 and V is TRBV7-2, with 8 positions matching TRBD2. With the DNA end fitting TRBJ2-5 better, the J assignment may be wrong. Germline CDR1 and CDR2: SGHTA and FQGNSA. There are 15 residues in the CDR3.

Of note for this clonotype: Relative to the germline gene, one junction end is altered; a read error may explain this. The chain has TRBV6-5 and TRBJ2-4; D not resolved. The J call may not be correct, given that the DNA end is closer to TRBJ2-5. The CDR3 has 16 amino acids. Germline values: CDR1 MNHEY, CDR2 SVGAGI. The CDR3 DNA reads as TGTGCCAACAGTTACTCCTCTAACTGGGCCCAGGAGACCCAGTACTTC. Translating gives CANSYSSNWAQETQYF.

For the CDR3, the DNA is TGTGCCACCAGCAGAGTTCACGGAGGGCCCGCAGATACGCAGTATTTT. Translated: CATSRVHGGPADTQYF. This sequence joins TRBV15 and TRBJ2-3; possibly TRBD2 for D (6 bases). Deletions cut 1 base from V and 4 bases from J, with 15 bases between. The CDR3 totals 16 residues. Germline V gene data show CDR1 as LNHNV and CDR2 as YYDKDF (reference sequence). Looking up the rest from reference TRBV15 and TRBJ2-3 gives the full variable domain: DAMVIQNPRYQVTQFGKPVTLSCSQTLNHNVMYWYQQKSSQAPKLLFHYYDKDFNNEADTPDNFQSRRPNTSFCFLDIRSPGLGDTAMYLCATSRVHGGPADTQYFGPGTRLTVL.

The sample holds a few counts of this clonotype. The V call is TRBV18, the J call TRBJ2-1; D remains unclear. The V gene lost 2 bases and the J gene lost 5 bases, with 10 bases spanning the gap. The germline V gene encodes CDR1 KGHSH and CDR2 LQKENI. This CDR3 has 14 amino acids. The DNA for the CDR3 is TGTGCCAGCTCACCAGGTGACTGGCACAATGAGCAGTTCTTC. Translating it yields CASSPGDWHNEQFF.

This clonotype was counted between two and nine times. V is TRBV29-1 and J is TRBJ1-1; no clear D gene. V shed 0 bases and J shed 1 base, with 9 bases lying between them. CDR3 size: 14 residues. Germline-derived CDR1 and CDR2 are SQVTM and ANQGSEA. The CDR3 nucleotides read TGCAGCGTTGAAGAGGGAGCTCCGAACACTGAAGCTTTCTTT. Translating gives CSVEEGAPNTEAFF.

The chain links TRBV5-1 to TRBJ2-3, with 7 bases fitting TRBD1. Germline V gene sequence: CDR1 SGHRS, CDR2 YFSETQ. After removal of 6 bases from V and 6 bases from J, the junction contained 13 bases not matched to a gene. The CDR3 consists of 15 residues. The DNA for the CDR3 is TGCGCCAGCACTCCTACAGGGGATGTTTGGGATACGCAGTATTTT. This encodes CASTPTGDVWDTQYF.

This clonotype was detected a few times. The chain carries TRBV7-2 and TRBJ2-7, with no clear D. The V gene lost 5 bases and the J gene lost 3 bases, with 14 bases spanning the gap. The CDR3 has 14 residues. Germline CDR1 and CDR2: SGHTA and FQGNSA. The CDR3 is CASSPRGSLYEQYF. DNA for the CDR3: TGTGCCAGCAGCCCACGTGGGTCCCTCTACGAGCAGTACTTC.

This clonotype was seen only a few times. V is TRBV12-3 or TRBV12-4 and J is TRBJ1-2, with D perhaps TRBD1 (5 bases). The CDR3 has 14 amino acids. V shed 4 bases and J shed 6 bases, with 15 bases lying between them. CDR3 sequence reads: CASSWGPYRDGYTF. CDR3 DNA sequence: TGTGCCAGCAGTTGGGGCCCATACCGGGATGGCTACACCTTC.

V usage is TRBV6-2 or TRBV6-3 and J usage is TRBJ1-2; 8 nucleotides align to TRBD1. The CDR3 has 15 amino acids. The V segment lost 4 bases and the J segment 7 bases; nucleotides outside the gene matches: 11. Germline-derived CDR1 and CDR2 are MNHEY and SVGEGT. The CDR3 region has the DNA TGTGCCAGCAGTTCTCCGGGACAGGTGGCCATTGGCTACACCTTC. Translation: CASSSPGQVAIGYTF.

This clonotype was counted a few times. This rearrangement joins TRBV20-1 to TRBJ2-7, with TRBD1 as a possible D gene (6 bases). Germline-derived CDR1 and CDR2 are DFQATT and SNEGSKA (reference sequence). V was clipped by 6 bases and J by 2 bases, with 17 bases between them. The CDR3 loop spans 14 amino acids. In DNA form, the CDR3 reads TGCAGTGCGACAACCGGCAGGGGTACCTACGAGCAGTACTTC. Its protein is CSATTGRGTYEQYF.

CDR3 sequence: CASTKDSNNQPQHF. The CDR3 DNA sequence: TGTGCCAGCACCAAAGACAGTAACAATCAGCCCCAGCATTTT. J is TRBJ1-5 and V is TRBV6-1, with D maybe TRBD1 (5 bases). The germline CDR1 and CDR2 sequences are MNHNS and SASEGT. Deletions cut 7 bases from V and 3 bases from J, with 13 bases between. This CDR3 contains 14 residues.

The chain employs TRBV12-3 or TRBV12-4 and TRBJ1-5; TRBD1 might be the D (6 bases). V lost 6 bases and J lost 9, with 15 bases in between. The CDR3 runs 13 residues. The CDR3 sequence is CASREGGGGPQHF. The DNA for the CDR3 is TGTGCCAGCAGAGAAGGGGGGGGAGGGCCCCAGCATTTT.

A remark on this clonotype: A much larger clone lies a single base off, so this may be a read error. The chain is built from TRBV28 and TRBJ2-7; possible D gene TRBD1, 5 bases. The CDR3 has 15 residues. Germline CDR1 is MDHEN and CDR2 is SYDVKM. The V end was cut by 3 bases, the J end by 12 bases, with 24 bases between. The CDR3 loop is CASSLGRAYQETPYF. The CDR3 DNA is TGTGCCAGCAGTTTGGGCAGGGCGTACCAAGAGACCCCGTACTTC. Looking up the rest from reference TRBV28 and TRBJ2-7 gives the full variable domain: DVKVTQSSRYLVKRTGEKVFLECVQDMDHENMFWYRQDPGLGLRLIYFSYDVKMKEKGDIPEGYSVSREKKERFSLILESASTNQTSMYLCASSLGRAYQETPYFGPGTRLTVT.

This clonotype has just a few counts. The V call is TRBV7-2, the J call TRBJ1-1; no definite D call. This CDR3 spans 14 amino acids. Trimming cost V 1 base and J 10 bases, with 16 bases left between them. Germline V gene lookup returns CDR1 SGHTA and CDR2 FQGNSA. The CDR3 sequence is CASSLGQISVTAFF. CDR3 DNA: TGTGCCAGCAGCTTAGGCCAGATATCTGTGACAGCTTTCTTT. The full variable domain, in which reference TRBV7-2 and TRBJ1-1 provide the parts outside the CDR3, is GAGVSQSPSNKVTEKGKDVELRCDPISGHTALYWYRQSLGQGLEFLIYFQGNSAPDKSGLPSDRFSAERTGGSVSTLTIQRTQQEDSAVYLCASSLGQISVTAFFGQGTRLTVV.

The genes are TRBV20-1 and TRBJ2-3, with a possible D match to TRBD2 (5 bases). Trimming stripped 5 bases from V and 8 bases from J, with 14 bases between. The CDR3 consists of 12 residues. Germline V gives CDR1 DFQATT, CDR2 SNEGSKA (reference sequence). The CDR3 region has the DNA TGCAGTGCTCGCCCGACCGAGGGTACGCAGTATTTT. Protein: CSARPTEGTQYF.

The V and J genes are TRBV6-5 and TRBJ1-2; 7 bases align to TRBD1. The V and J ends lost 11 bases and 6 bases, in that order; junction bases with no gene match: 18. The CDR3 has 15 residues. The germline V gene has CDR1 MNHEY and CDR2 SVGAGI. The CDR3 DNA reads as TGTGCCGCAACCGCAGAAATAGACAGGGTAGATGGCTACACCTTC. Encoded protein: CAATAEIDRVDGYTF.

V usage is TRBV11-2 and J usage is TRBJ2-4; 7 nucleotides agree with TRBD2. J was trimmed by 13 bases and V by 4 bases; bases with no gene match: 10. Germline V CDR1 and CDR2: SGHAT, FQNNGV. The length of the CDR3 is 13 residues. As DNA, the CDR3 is TGTGCCAGCAGCTGGGGGGGGAGAGTTGAGCAGTACTTC. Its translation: CASSWGGRVEQYF.